The rows below give T cell receptor beta chains drawn from one sample of a study of blood T cell repertoires in COVID-19. Assay used: immunoSEQ multiplex PCR; TCRdb lists only in-frame clones, some missing. The sample records approximately 61,000 clones, about 90% being singletons. The specimen was peripheral blood. The receptors stem from a woman aged 80 or over with active COVID-19. The CDR3 runs from the conserved cysteine through the conserved F or W. Each record gives: D gene, J gene, V gene, clone size, CDR3 DNA, CDR3 protein. A D gene is named only where the DNA matches it firmly. The size of a clone is reported for some rows only, either as once, few or many, or as a class for expanded clones.

TRBD2 TRBJ2-3 TRBV10-3 . TGTGCCATTAAGCGGGGTCCCACAGATACGCAGTATTTT CAIKRGPTDTQYF
TRBD1 TRBJ1-2 TRBV9 once TGTGCCAGCAGCGTAGCCACGGGACAGGGCTATGGCTACACCTTC CASSVATGQGYGYTF
TRBD2 TRBJ2-7 TRBV10-3 . TGTGCCATCAGGCCGGGGAGCGGGAGAAGCTCCTACGAGCAGTACTTC CAIRPGSGRSSYEQYF
. TRBJ1-5 TRBV18 once TGTGCCAGCTCGGAAACCTACCTAGATCAGCCCCAGCATTTT CASSETYLDQPQHF
TRBD1 TRBJ2-7 TRBV28 . TGTGCCAGCAGTTTATGGGGACAGGGCGGGTACGAGCAGTACTTC CASSLWGQGGYEQYF
. TRBJ1-1 TRBV20-1 . TGCAGTGCTATGAGGGGGACTGAAGCTTTCTTT CSAMRGTEAFF
TRBD2 TRBJ2-1 TRBV5-4 . TGTGCCAGCAGCTTCCCTAGCGGGGGAGCTTACAATGAGCAGTTCTTC CASSFPSGGAYNEQFF
. TRBJ2-2 TRBV15 . TGTGCCACCAGCAGTAGAGCAGGGGCTGGCACCGGGGAGCTGTTTTTT CATSSRAGAGTGELFF
. TRBJ2-5 TRBV19 . TGTGCCAGTACCAAGGCGGGGGCCCCGTACCAAGAGACCCAGTACTTC CASTKAGAPYQETQYF
. TRBJ2-3 TRBV12-5 . TGTGCTAGTGCCCTTCAACTAGCCACAGATACGCAGTATTTT CASALQLATDTQYF
TRBD2 TRBJ2-7 TRBV7-3 . TGTGCCAGCTCGGGGGGTCCCTCCTACGAGCAGTACTTC CASSGGPSYEQYF
. TRBJ2-5 TRBV5-4 . TGTGCCAGCAACGAGGCAGGGGTTTCAGAGACCCAGTACTTC CASNEAGVSETQYF
TRBD1 TRBJ2-3 TRBV5-4 . TGTGCCAGCAGCTTGGGGACAGGGGTGAGCACAGATACGCAGTATTTT CASSLGTGVSTDTQYF
TRBD2 TRBJ2-1 TRBV4-2 . TGTGCCAGCAGCCAAGGGGGTAGCGGGGGGTCAAGCTCCTACAATGAGCAGTTCTTC CASSQGGSGGSSSYNEQFF
. TRBJ2-2 TRBV7-2 . TGTGCCAGCAGCTTAGCAGCGGCTGTCACCGGGGAGCTGTTTTTT CASSLAAAVTGELFF
. TRBJ1-1 TRBV6-5 . TGTGCCAGCAGGGGGGACTTTTTGAACACTGAAGCTTTCTTT CASRGDFLNTEAFF
. TRBJ1-1 TRBV3-1/TRBV3-2 . TGTGCCAGCAGCCAAGTTAGGGGGGAAGCTTTCTTT CASSQVRGEAFF
TRBD2 TRBJ2-4 TRBV3-1/TRBV3-2 . TGTGCCAGCAGCCAATCGGGCGGGGGGGCGGTCAAAAACATTCAGTACTTC CASSQSGGGAVKNIQYF
. TRBJ2-1 TRBV4-1 . TGCGCCAGCAGCCAAGGGAGGGGGGGCCGGAACAATGAGCAGTTCTTC CASSQGRGGRNNEQFF
. TRBJ1-5 TRBV3-1/TRBV3-2 few TGTGCCAGCAGCCAAGGGAGGGAACAGCCCCAGCATTTT CASSQGREQPQHF
. TRBJ2-5 TRBV27 . TGTGCCAGCAGTTTAAGGCTAGCCGGGGAGACCCAGTACTTC CASSLRLAGETQYF
. TRBJ1-1 TRBV27 . TGTGCCAGCAGTTTAGTCGCCGGGGGCACTGAAGCTTTCTTT CASSLVAGGTEAFF
. TRBJ1-4 TRBV18 . TGTGCCAGCTCCCCGATGGCGGGTGAAAAACTGTTTTTT CASSPMAGEKLFF
TRBD1 TRBJ1-4 TRBV5-6 once TGTGCCAGCAGCCGGATAAGGGGGACAGTAAATGAAAAACTGTTTTTT CASSRIRGTVNEKLFF
TRBD1 TRBJ2-7 TRBV5-1 . TGCGCCAGCAGCTGGGGACAGGGAGGGACCTACGAGCAGTACTTC CASSWGQGGTYEQYF
. TRBJ2-3 TRBV7-2 . TGTGCCAGCAGCTTAGCGCCAGGTGCCCCATATACGCAGTATTTT CASSLAPGAPYTQYF
. TRBJ1-3 TRBV5-1 . TGCGCCAGCAGCTTGAGACAGAACTCTGGAAACACCATATATTTT CASSLRQNSGNTIYF